This T cell receptor (beta chain) is from a study of T cell repertoires in cytomegalovirus infection. TCRdb called the reads again in MiXCR, with one record for every CDR3 protein. The sample includes around 750,000 distinct CDR3 sequences, less than 35% of them seen just once. Trimming removed 0 bases from V and 0 bases from J, with 8 bases in between. Germline V gives CDR1 SGHVS, CDR2 FNYEAQ. The CDR3 runs 16 residues. As to this clonotype: Its antigen is unknown.

V gene TRBV7-6 combines with J gene TRBJ2-2; no definite D call. The sequence was obtained from a human donor in good health (CMV status not recorded). Some clones in this sample may be carry-over from other donors' samples. This specimen consisted of cultured CD8+ T cells from PBMCs, obtained from culture after CMV antigen stimulation. CDR3 DNA: TGTGCCAGCAGCTTAGCAGCGTTCGCGAACACCGGGGAGCTGTTTTTT. It codes for CASSLAAFANTGELFF.